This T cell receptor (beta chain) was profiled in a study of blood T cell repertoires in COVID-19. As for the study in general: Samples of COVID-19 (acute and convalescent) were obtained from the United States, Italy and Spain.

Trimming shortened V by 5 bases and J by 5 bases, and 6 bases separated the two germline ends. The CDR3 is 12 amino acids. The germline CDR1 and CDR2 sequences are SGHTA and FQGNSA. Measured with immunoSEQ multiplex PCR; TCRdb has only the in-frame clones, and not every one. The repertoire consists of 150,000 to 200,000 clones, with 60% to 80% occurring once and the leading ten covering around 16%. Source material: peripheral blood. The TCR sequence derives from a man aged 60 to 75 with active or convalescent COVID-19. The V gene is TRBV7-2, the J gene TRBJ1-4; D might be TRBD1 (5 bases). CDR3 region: CASSRGNEKLFF. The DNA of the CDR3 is TGTGCCAGCAGCCGGGGGAATGAAAAACTGTTTTTT. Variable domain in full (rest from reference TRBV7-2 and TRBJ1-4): GAGVSQSPSNKVTEKGKDVELRCDPISGHTALYWYRQSLGQGLEFLIYFQGNSAPDKSGLPSDRFSAERTGGSVSTLTIQRTQQEDSAVYLCASSRGNEKLFFGSGTQLSVL.